The following is a TCR beta chain sequence with its context. Its antigen is currently unknown. Only in-frame clones appear in the TCRdb table, and some are missing; sequencing was by immunoSEQ multiplex PCR. The sample has some 80,000 clones, roughly 94% seen once. The data belong to a study of cytomegalovirus exposure and HLA in healthy donors. Notes on the study in general: Listed as cytomegalovirus-associated were 170 or so TCR beta chains.

The sample was PBMCs. This sequence was found in a woman between 18 and 29 years old in good health and CMV-seronegative.

The CDR3 loop is CASSLGGGNMNTEAFF. Here the CDR3 DNA reads TGTGCCAGCAGCTTAGGCGGCGGGAACATGAACACTGAAGCTTTCTTT. The gene calls are TRBV13 and TRBJ1-1; D unclear. Germline CDR1 reads PRHDT; CDR2 reads FYEKMQ (reference sequence). The V end lost 0 bases, the J end lost 0 bases, and 11 bases lay between the germline ends. The length of the CDR3 is 16 residues.